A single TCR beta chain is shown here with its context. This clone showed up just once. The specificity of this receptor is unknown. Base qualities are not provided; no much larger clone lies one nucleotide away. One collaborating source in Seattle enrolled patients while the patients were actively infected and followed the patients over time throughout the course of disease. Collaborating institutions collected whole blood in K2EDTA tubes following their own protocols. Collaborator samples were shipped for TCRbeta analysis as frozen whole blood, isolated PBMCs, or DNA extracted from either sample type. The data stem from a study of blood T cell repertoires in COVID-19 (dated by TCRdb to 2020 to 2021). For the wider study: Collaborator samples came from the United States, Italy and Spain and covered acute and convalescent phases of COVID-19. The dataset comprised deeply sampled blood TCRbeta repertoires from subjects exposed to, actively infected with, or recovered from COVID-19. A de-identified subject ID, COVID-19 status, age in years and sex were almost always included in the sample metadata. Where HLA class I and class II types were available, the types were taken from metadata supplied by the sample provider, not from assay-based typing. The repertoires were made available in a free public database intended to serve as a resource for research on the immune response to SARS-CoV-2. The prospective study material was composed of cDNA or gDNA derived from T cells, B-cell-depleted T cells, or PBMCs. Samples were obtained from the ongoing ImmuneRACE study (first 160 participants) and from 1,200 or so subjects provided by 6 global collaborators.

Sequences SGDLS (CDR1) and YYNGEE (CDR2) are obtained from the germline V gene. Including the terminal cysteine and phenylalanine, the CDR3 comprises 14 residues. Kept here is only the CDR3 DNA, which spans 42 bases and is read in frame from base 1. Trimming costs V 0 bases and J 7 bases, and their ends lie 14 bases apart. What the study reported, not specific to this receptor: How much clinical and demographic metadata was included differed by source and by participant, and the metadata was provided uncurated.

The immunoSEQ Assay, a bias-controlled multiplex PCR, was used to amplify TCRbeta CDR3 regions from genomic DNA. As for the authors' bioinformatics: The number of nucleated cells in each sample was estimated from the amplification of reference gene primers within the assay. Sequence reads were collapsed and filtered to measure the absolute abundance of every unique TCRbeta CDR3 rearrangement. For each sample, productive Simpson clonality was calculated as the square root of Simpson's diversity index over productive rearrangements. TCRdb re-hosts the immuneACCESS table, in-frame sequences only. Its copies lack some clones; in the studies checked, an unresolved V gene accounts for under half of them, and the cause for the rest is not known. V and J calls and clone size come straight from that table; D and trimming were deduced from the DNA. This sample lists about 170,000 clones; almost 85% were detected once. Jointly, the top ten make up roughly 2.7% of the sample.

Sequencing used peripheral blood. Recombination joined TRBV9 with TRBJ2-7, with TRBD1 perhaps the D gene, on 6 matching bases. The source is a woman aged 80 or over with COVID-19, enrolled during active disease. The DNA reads TGTGCCAGCAGCGTAGGCAGGGGCCTAGGGGAGCAGTACTTC. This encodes CASSVGRGLGEQYF.